One and the same sample provided the 5 T cell receptor beta chains below, sequenced in a study of blood T cell repertoires in COVID-19. Clones were read by immunoSEQ multiplex PCR, and TCRdb kept only the in-frame ones, dropping some. Of about 350,000 clones listed, around 88% were seen once; the top ten hold 7.1%. The sample was peripheral blood. The receptors come from a woman aged 55-69 years with COVID-19, enrolled during active disease.

This clone came up a few times. The chain recombines TRBV20-1 with TRBJ2-7, with D possibly TRBD1 on 6 matching bases. This CDR3 spans 13 amino acids. CDR1 and CDR2 from the germline V gene are DFQATT and SNEGSKA (reference sequence). Trimming took 3 bases from V and 6 from J, leaving 15 bases between them. In DNA form, the CDR3 reads TGCAGTGCTAGTGGGCAGGGGTTCGGCGAGCAGTACTTC. Protein sequence: CSASGQGFGEQYF.

The gene calls are TRBV6-5 and TRBJ1-2, with a tentative D call TRBD1 (6 bases). The germline V gene has CDR1 MNHEY and CDR2 SVGAGI. V lost 6 bases and J 4 bases, leaving 12 bases between the germline ends. This CDR3 spans 13 amino acids. The CDR3 region is CASSLTGFYGYTF. CDR3 in DNA: TGTGCCAGCAGCCTGACAGGATTCTATGGCTACACCTTC.

In its sample, this clone was seen once. The chain is built from TRBV10-3 and TRBJ2-7; 9 bases fit TRBD2. The CDR3 totals 14 residues. The ends lost 4 bases at V and 2 bases at J; junction bases unmatched: 3. CDR1 ENHRY and CDR2 SYGVKD come from the germline V gene. The CDR3 DNA follows: TGTGCCATCAGTGTCGGCGGGGGGGCCTACGAGCAGTACTTC. Amino acids: CAISVGGGAYEQYF.

This clone has a single count. This rearrangement joins TRBV3-1 (or the pseudogene TRBV3-2) to TRBJ2-7; TRBD2 aligns across 7 bases. This CDR3 has 15 amino acids. Germline CDR1 and CDR2: LGHDT and YNNKEL (reference sequence). V lost 3 bases, J lost 2 bases, and 7 bases stayed unmatched. Written as DNA, the CDR3 is TGTGCCAGCAGCCAGGCAAGCGGGGCCCCCTACGAGCAGTACTTC. It yields the protein CASSQASGAPYEQYF.

The chain links TRBV6-6 to TRBJ1-1; D not certain. This CDR3 is 13 amino acids long. V was clipped by 8 bases and J by 1 base, with 11 bases between them. Germline CDR1 is MNHNY and CDR2 is SVGAGI (reference sequence). This CDR3 is CASGMTGNTEAFF. The CDR3 nucleotides are TGTGCCAGCGGAATGACGGGGAACACTGAAGCTTTCTTT.